This paragraph covers one T cell receptor (beta chain) sequence. The antigen is undetermined. This entry comes from a study of CD8+ T cells in alopecia areata. Study-level background: Treated patients were given oral tofacitinib, which was dosed at 5 to 10 mg twice daily. General observations from the study: With patients, TCR sharing proved less clear than in mice, a difference possibly related to HLA.

The length of the CDR3 is 13 residues. CDR1 and CDR2 (germline): GTSNPN, SVGIG (reference sequence). The V and J ends lost 8 bases and 6 bases respectively, with 17 bases between them. The sequencing template was cDNA reverse transcribed from extracted RNA. This table comes from immunoSEQ multiplex PCR, and its TCRdb copy is limited to in-frame clones, with some not included. The table lists 110,000 to 150,000 clones, about three fifths of them singletons. The source is a human donor with alopecia areata. The V gene is TRBV30, the J gene TRBJ1-5; D possibly corresponds to TRBD1 (6 bases). This specimen consisted of CD4+ T cells sorted from blood, obtained at week 0. CDR3 region: CAGGPGGLQPQHF. The CDR3, as DNA: TGTGCCGGGGGGCCCGGGGGGCTTCAGCCCCAGCATTTT.